Below are 29 T cell receptor beta chains sequenced from a single sample in a study of T cells in Graves' hyperthyroidism and ophthalmopathy. RNA transcripts were the template for amplifying TCR beta CDR3 regions. Carried out on the TCR CDR3, a first-round RT-PCR used the HTBI primer set. TCRdb re-called the multiplex PCR reads through MiXCR, storing one row per CDR3 protein. In the table there are hundreds of thousands of distinct CDR3 sequences, over 40% of which are singletons. Sample: peripheral blood or thyroid tissue (not recorded which). Every receptor here comes from an adult man with Graves' disease, either hyperthyroidism or ophthalmopathy (not recorded which).

This chain connects TRBV6-6 to TRBJ1-3; D remains unclear. The CDR3 runs 11 residues. V was cut by 6 bases and J by 6 bases, with 6 bases left in between. CDR1 and CDR2 (germline): MNHNY, SVGAGI (reference sequence). As DNA, the CDR3 is TGTGCCAGCAGCTCCAAAAACACCATATATTTT. Translation: CASSSKNTIYF.

This clonotype was picked up a small number of times. The rearrangement links TRBV19 to TRBJ1-6; D remains unclear. Germline assignment: CDR1 LNHDA and CDR2 SQIVND (reference sequence). This CDR3 is built from 14 residues. The V end was cut by 10 bases, the J end by 8 bases, with 18 bases between. The CDR3 loop is CATGSRVFDSPLHF. CDR3 in DNA: TGTGCCACTGGGTCCCGGGTATTTGATTCACCCCTCCACTTT.

The chain combines TRBV19 with TRBJ2-5; the match to TRBD2 covers 12 bases. V lost 5 bases to trimming and J lost 4 bases; unmatched junction nucleotides: 2. Germline CDR1 and CDR2: LNHDA and SQIVND (reference sequence). The CDR3 sequence is 14 residues long. The CDR3 here is CASSGGLAGETQYF. In DNA form, the CDR3 reads TGTGCCAGTAGTGGGGGACTAGCGGGAGAGACCCAGTACTTC.

Written as DNA, the CDR3 is TGTGCCATCAGTGACAGGGGGCAACAAGAGACCCAGTACTTC. Its translation is CAISDRGQQETQYF. The chain couples TRBV10-3 to TRBJ2-5; 8 bases are shared with TRBD1. The trim removed 3 bases at V and 2 bases at J, leaving 2 bases unmatched. Germline V gives CDR1 ENHRY, CDR2 SYGVKD. There are 14 residues in the CDR3.

A single count supports this clonotype. The V gene is TRBV29-1, the J gene TRBJ2-7; possibly TRBD1 or TRBD2 for D (5 bases each). From germline, CDR1 is SQVTM and CDR2 ANQGSEA. V was clipped by 8 bases and J by 5 bases, with 16 bases between them. The CDR3 totals 12 residues. This chain's CDR3 is CSLGRDQDEQYF. The CDR3 coding sequence is TGCAGCTTAGGCAGGGACCAGGACGAGCAGTACTTC.

This clonotype was detected ten times or more. V gene TRBV25-1 combines with J gene TRBJ2-5; 8 bases are shared with TRBD1. The V gene's germline CDR1 is MGHDK and CDR2 SYGVNS. The CDR3 runs to 16 residues. The J segment lost 1 base and the V segment lost 2 bases, leaving 6 bases of the junction unmatched. The CDR3 bases are TGTGCCAGCAGTGAAACCCGACAGGGGTTCCAAGAGACCCAGTACTTC. Translation: CASSETRQGFQETQYF.

This clonotype was observed a few times. The gene calls are TRBV20-1 and TRBJ1-2; 8 bases match TRBD1. This CDR3 has 15 residues. CDR1 and CDR2 (germline): DFQATT, SNEGSKA (reference sequence). Unmatched junction bases numbered 4, after V lost 0 bases and J lost 1 base. CDR3 sequence: CSARDGQGLNYGYTF. CDR3 nucleotide sequence: TGCAGTGCTAGAGATGGACAGGGCCTTAACTATGGCTACACCTTC.

This clonotype has at least ten counts. This sequence joins TRBV2 and TRBJ1-1, with D uncertain. V was cut by 10 bases and J by 3 bases, with 15 bases left in between. The CDR3 spans 13 residues. Germline CDR1 reads SNHLY; CDR2 reads FYNNEI. The CDR3 DNA follows: TGTGCCACCATGAGAGACGTTGACACTGAAGCTTTCTTT. Translated, it gives CATMRDVDTEAFF.

This clonotype was counted ten times or more. The rearrangement uses TRBV20-1 and TRBJ1-5; TRBD1 aligns across 7 bases. V gave up 6 bases and J gave up 4 bases; unmatched junction bases: 6. CDR1 and CDR2 from the germline V gene are DFQATT and SNEGSKA (reference sequence). This CDR3 region has 13 residues. The CDR3 nucleotides are TGCAGTGCAGCACAGGGGAGTAATCAGCCCCAGCATTTT. Its translation is CSAAQGSNQPQHF.

The J gene is TRBJ2-5, the V gene TRBV9, with a possible D match to TRBD2 (6 bases). Germline V gene lookup returns CDR1 SGDLS and CDR2 YYNGEE. The CDR3 covers 15 residues. The germline V and J ends were trimmed by 5 bases and 9 bases, with 23 bases remaining between them. The CDR3 DNA sequence: TGTGCCAGCAGGCGGCGGGGCAGAGGCAATCAGCCCCAGTACTTC. Its translation is CASRRRGRGNQPQYF.

In this sample, this clonotype turned up a few times. The J gene is TRBJ1-5, the V gene TRBV7-9; the D gene is possibly TRBD1 (5 bases). Germline V lookup: CDR1 SEHNR, CDR2 FQNEAQ (reference sequence). The CDR3 spans 15 residues. V was clipped by 0 bases and J by 7 bases, with 13 bases between them. This chain's CDR3 is CASSLAAGVGQPQHF. CDR3 bases: TGTGCCAGCAGCTTAGCGGCGGGGGTAGGCCAGCCCCAGCATTTT.

On this clonotype itself: It may be a read error: a sequence one base away is much more abundant. J is TRBJ1-5 and V is TRBV15, with 9 bases that match TRBD1. CDR3 size: 15 residues. Germline trimming cut 4 bases from V and 7 bases from J; bases unmatched to any gene: 8. The germline gives CDR1 LNHNV, CDR2 YYDKDF (reference sequence). DNA of the CDR3: TGTGCCACCAGCACCAGGGGACAGGGTAGACAGCCCCAGCATTTT. Translated, it gives CATSTRGQGRQPQHF.

The sample holds a few counts of this clonotype. V usage is TRBV6-6 and J usage is TRBJ1-6, with D perhaps TRBD1 (5 bases). CDR1 is MNHNY and CDR2 is SVGAGI in the germline V gene (reference sequence). CDR3 length: 15 amino acids. The ends were cut back, 5 bases at V and 10 bases at J, with 18 bases in the middle. The CDR3 nucleotides read TGTGCCAGCAGTGACACAGGCGCAGGCTCGTCACCCCTCCACTTT. The encoded protein is CASSDTGAGSSPLHF.

This rearrangement joins TRBV2 to TRBJ2-2, with unresolved D. V lost 7 bases, J lost 9 bases, and 9 bases lay in between. The CDR3 spans 11 residues. The germline V gene encodes CDR1 SNHLY and CDR2 FYNNEI. CDR3 residues: CASTPTRELFF. The CDR3 DNA reads as TGTGCCAGCACCCCAACGAGGGAGCTGTTTTTT.

This clonotype was seen repeatedly, ten times or more. V and J are TRBV7-9 and TRBJ1-4; D remains ambiguous. The CDR3 length is 13 residues. The V and J ends lost 7 bases and 8 bases respectively, with 14 bases between them. CDR1 and CDR2 from the germline V gene are SEHNR and FQNEAQ (reference sequence). CDR3 bases: TGTGCCAGCACTAGAGGGTATCGAGAAAAACTGTTTTTT. It yields the protein CASTRGYREKLFF.

On this clonotype itself: The junction shows a germline mismatch at one end, possibly a read error. The chain has TRBV10-3 and TRBJ1-1; D unresolved. This CDR3 has 15 residues. Germline V gene sequence: CDR1 ENHRY, CDR2 SYGVKD. In DNA, the CDR3 is TGTGCCATCAGTGAGTCGACTCGGCGGGCCACTCAAGCTTTCTTT. As protein: CAISESTRRATQAFF.

This clonotype was found a few times. V usage is TRBV6-5 and J usage is TRBJ1-6; no definite D call. CDR3 length: 15 amino acids. Looked up from germline, CDR1 is MNHEY and CDR2 is SVGAGI. V shed 0 bases and J shed 10 bases, with 13 bases lying between them. The CDR3, as DNA: TGTGCCAGCAGTTACTCGGGCTCTAGTAGGTCACCCCTCCACTTT. It yields the protein CASSYSGSSRSPLHF.

CDR3: CASSFLTGSGQPQHF. The CDR3 bases are TGTGCCAGCAGTTTCCTTACAGGGTCGGGCCAGCCCCAGCATTTT. This chain uses TRBV12-3 or TRBV12-4 with TRBJ1-5; possibly TRBD1 for D (6 bases). V lost 3 bases, J lost 7 bases, and 16 bases lay in between. This CDR3 is 15 amino acids long.

This clonotype was detected ten times or more. CDR3 nucleotides: TGTGCCAGCAGGGTAGACAGTAGTCAGCCCCAGCATTTT. It is translated as CASRVDSSQPQHF. V and J are TRBV2 and TRBJ1-5, with D perhaps TRBD1 (5 bases). Germline-derived CDR1 and CDR2 are SNHLY and FYNNEI. The V gene lost 6 bases and the J gene lost 6 bases, with 12 bases spanning the gap. The CDR3 runs to 13 residues.

This clonotype occurred once. The chain joins TRBV2 to TRBJ1-1; unclear D gene. The CDR3 length is 12 residues. The germline CDR1 and CDR2 sequences are SNHLY and FYNNEI. V dropped 6 bases and J dropped 3 bases, with 8 bases sitting between them. The CDR3 loop reads CASRDYYTEAFF. The CDR3 bases are TGTGCCAGCAGGGACTATTACACTGAAGCTTTCTTT.

The CDR3 region has the DNA TGTGCCAGCAGTGATGGACTAGCGGGAGCCACAGATACGCAGTATTTT. Residues: CASSDGLAGATDTQYF. The chain uses TRBV2 and TRBJ2-3; 13 nucleotides match TRBD2. This CDR3 is built from 16 residues. The germline gives CDR1 SNHLY, CDR2 FYNNEI. V lost 3 bases to trimming and J lost 2 bases; unmatched junction nucleotides: 2.

The chain uses TRBV20-1 and TRBJ2-5, with TRBD2 matching over 8 bases. J lost 1 base, V lost 0 bases, and 7 bases had no gene match. Germline CDR1 reads DFQATT; CDR2 reads SNEGSKA (reference sequence). The CDR3 extends over 16 amino acids. The CDR3 DNA follows: TGCAGTGCTAGAGATTCTCGAGCGGGGGTCCAAGAGACCCAGTACTTC. Protein product: CSARDSRAGVQETQYF.

The chain couples TRBV5-1 to TRBJ1-4; D gene unclear. Trimming shortened V by 4 bases and J by 6 bases, and 13 bases separated the two germline ends. The CDR3 is made up of 14 amino acids. In germline, CDR1 is SGHRS, CDR2 YFSETQ. In nucleotides, the CDR3 is TGCGCCAGCAGCACCGGGGTCGGTGATGAAAAACTGTTTTTT. It encodes CASSTGVGDEKLFF. Together with reference TRBV5-1 and TRBJ1-4, the CDR3 gives the full variable domain: KAGVTQTPRYLIKTRGQQVTLSCSPISGHRSVSWYQQTPGQGLQFLFEYFSETQRNKGNFPGRFSGRQFSNSRSEMNVSTLELGDSALYLCASSTGVGDEKLFFGSGTQLSVL.

This clonotype was detected ten times or more. The chain links TRBV20-1 to TRBJ2-7, with TRBD1 matching 9 bases. The ends lost 5 bases at V and 3 bases at J; junction bases unmatched: 5. CDR1 and CDR2 from the germline V gene are DFQATT and SNEGSKA (reference sequence). The CDR3 runs to 13 residues. The CDR3 sequence is CSAEGQGRYEQYF. For the CDR3, the DNA is TGCAGTGCTGAGGGACAGGGACGCTACGAGCAGTACTTC.

In this sample, this clonotype turned up many times. CDR3 sequence reads: CATSEAGQGYQPQHF. In DNA, the CDR3 is TGTGCCACCAGTGAGGCTGGACAGGGCTATCAGCCCCAGCATTTT. The genes are TRBV24-1 and TRBJ1-5, with 8 bases aligning to TRBD1. Germline assignment: CDR1 KGHDR and CDR2 SFDVKD. The junction had 6 bases not matched to a gene; V was cut back by 4 bases and J by 5 bases. This CDR3 region has 15 residues.

This chain joins TRBV6-1 and TRBJ1-1, with no clear D. This CDR3 is built from 14 residues. Trimming shortened V by 5 bases and J by 3 bases, and 13 bases separated the two germline ends. Germline assignment: CDR1 MNHNS and CDR2 SASEGT. CDR3 nucleotide sequence: TGTGCCAGCAGTCTTAGTATGGGATACACTGAAGCTTTCTTT. Encoded protein: CASSLSMGYTEAFF.

V is TRBV5-1 and J is TRBJ1-5, with D uncertain. V was shortened by 0 bases and J by 2 bases, with 9 bases between the two germline ends. CDR3 length: 15 amino acids. The germline CDR1 and CDR2 sequences are SGHRS and YFSETQ. CDR3 sequence reads: CASSLAGLGNQPQHF. The CDR3 bases are TGCGCCAGCAGCTTGGCAGGTCTCGGCAATCAGCCCCAGCATTTT.

The V call is TRBV15, the J call TRBJ1-1; D gene ambiguous. V was pared by 3 bases and J by 11 bases, with 16 bases between. The CDR3 is made up of 13 amino acids. Germline lookup yields CDR1 LNHNV and CDR2 YYDKDF (reference sequence). CDR3 protein: CATSSQGRSEAFF. The CDR3 bases are TGTGCCACCAGCAGCCAAGGCCGAAGTGAGGCTTTCTTT.

This clonotype was counted a few times. V usage is TRBV7-6 and J usage is TRBJ2-5; D remains ambiguous. Germline V gene lookup returns CDR1 SGHVS and CDR2 FNYEAQ. The V end was cut by 5 bases, the J end by 6 bases, with 7 bases between. This CDR3 region has 11 residues. CDR3 bases: TGTGCCAGCAGCCACGAGCAGACCCAGTACTTC. It encodes CASSHEQTQYF.